This T cell receptor (beta chain) stems from a study of blood T cell repertoires in COVID-19. Study details: The samples span acute and convalescent COVID-19 from the United States, Italy and Spain. PBMCs, B-cell-depleted T cells, or T cells were the source of the cDNA or gDNA that made up the material.

Trimming took off 5 bases at V and 11 bases at J, with 16 bases between the two ends. Germline V gene lookup returns CDR1 SGHTA and CDR2 FQGNSA. The length of the CDR3 is 13 residues. In the original processing: Reference gene primers were amplified, and this amplification served to estimate nucleated cell counts. Data came from immunoSEQ multiplex PCR; TCRdb stores just in-frame clones and leaves some out. V and J calls plus clone size are reproduced from that table; the DNA served to infer D and trimming. The sample lists around 66,000 clones, roughly 75% occurring once. The chain recombines TRBV7-2 with TRBJ2-1, with D tentatively TRBD1 (5 bases). The TCR was taken from a human donor in a cohort sampled during active COVID-19. Sequences were obtained from peripheral blood. The CDR3 is CASSLPPDIKQFF. The CDR3 DNA reads as TGTGCCAGCAGCCTCCCCCCGGACATTAAGCAGTTCTTC.